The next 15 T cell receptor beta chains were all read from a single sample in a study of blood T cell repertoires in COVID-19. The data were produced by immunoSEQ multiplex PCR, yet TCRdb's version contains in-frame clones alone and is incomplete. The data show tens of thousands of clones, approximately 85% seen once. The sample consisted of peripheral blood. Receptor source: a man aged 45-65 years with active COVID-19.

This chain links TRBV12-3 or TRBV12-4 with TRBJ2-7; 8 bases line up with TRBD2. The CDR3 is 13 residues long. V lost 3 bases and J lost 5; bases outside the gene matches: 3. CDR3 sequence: CASSLGLGDEQYV. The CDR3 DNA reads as TGTGCCAGCAGTTTGGGACTAGGTGACGAGCAGTACGTC.

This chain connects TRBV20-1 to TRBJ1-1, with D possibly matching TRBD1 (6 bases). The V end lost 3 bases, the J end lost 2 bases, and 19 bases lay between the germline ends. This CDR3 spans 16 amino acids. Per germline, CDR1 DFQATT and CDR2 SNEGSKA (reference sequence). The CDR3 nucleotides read TGCAGTGCTAGTGTAGCCCGAGGGACACCTAACACTGAAGCTTTCTTT. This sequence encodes CSASVARGTPNTEAFF.

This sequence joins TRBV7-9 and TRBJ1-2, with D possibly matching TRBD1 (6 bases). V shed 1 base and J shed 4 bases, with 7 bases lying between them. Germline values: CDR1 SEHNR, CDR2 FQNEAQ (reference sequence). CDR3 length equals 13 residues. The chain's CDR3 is CASSLGQVYGYTF. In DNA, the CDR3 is TGTGCCAGCAGCTTAGGACAGGTCTATGGCTACACCTTC.

The CDR3 protein is CASSDGLAGKETQYF. The CDR3, as DNA: TGTGCCAGCAGCGATGGACTAGCGGGAAAAGAGACCCAGTACTTC. The rearrangement uses TRBV5-8 and TRBJ2-5, with 12 bases matching TRBD2. Per germline, CDR1 SGHTS and CDR2 YDEGEE. The CDR3 totals 15 residues. After removal of 4 bases from V and 3 bases from J, the junction contained 4 bases not matched to a gene.

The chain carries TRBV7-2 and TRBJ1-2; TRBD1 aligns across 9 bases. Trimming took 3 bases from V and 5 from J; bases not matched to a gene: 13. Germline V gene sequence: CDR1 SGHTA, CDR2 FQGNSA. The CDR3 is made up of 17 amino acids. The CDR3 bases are TGTGCCAGCAGCTTCGTCCTACAGGGGGCTTCTTGGTATGGCTACACCTTC. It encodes CASSFVLQGASWYGYTF.

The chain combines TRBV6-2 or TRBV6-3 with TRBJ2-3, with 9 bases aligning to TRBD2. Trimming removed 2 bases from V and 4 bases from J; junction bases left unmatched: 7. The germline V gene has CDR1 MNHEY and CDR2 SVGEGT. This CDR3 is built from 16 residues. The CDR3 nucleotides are TGTGCCAGCAGTTACCTGGGTAGCGGGAGTGCAGATACGCAGTATTTT. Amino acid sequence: CASSYLGSGSADTQYF.

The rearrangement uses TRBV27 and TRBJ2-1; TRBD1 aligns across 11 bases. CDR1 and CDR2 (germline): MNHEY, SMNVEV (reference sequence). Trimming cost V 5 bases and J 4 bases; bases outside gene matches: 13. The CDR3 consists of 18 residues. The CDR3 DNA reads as TGTGCCAGCAGTCTAAGGCAGCTGGGACAGGGGGTATACAATGAGCAGTTCTTC. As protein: CASSLRQLGQGVYNEQFF.

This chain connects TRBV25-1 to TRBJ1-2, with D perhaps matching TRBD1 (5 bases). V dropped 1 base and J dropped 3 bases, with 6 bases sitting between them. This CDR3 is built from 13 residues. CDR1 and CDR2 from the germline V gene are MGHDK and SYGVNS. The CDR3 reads CASSESGDYGYTF. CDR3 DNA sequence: TGTGCCAGCAGTGAATCGGGGGACTATGGCTACACCTTC.

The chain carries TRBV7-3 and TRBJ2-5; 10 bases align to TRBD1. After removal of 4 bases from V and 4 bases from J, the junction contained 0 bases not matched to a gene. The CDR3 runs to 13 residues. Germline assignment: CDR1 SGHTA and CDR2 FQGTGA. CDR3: CASSWTGGETQYF. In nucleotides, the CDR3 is TGTGCCAGCAGCTGGACAGGGGGAGAGACCCAGTACTTC. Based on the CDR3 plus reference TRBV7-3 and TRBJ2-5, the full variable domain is GAGVSQTPSNKVTEKGKYVELRCDPISGHTALYWYRQSLGQGPEFLIYFQGTGAADDSGLPNDRFFAVRPEGSVSTLKIQRTERGDSAVYLCASSWTGGETQYFGPGTRLLVL.

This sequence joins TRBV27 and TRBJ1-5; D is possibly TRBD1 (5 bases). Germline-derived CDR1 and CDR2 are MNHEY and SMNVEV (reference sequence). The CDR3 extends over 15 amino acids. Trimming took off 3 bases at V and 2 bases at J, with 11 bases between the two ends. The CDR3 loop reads CASSFAGLGNQPQHF. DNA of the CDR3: TGTGCCAGCAGTTTTGCAGGGCTTGGCAATCAGCCCCAGCATTTT.

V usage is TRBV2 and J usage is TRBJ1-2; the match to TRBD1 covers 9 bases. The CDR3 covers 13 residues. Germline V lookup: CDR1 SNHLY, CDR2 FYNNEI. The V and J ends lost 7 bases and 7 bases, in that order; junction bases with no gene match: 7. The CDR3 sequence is CASTRQGVGGYTF. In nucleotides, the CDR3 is TGTGCCAGCACCAGACAGGGGGTAGGTGGCTACACCTTC. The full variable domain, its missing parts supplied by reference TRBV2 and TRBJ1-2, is EPEVTQTPSHQVTQMGQEVILRCVPISNHLYFYWYRQILGQKVEFLVSFYNNEISEKSEIFDDQFSVERPDGSNFTLKIRSTKLEDSAMYFCASTRQGVGGYTFGSGTRLTVV.

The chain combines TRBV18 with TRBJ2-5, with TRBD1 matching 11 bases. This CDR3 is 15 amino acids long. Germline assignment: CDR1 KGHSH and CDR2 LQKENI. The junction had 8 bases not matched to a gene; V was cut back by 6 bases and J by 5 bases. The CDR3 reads CASSPRTGGSETQYF. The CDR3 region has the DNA TGTGCCAGCTCGCCCCGGACAGGGGGCAGTGAGACCCAGTACTTC.

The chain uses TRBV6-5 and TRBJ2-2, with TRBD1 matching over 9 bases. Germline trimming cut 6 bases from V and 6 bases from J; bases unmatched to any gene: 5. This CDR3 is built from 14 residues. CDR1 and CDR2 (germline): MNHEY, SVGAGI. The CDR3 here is CASSRTGVAGELFF. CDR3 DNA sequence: TGTGCCAGCAGCAGGACAGGGGTGGCCGGGGAGCTGTTTTTT.

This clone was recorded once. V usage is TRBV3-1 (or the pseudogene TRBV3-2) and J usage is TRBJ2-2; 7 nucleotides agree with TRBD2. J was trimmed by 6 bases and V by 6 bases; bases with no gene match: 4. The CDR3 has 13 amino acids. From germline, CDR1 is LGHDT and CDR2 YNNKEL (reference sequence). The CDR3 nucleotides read TGTGCCAGCAGTAGACTAGCCCCCGGGGAGCTGTTTTTT. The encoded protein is CASSRLAPGELFF.

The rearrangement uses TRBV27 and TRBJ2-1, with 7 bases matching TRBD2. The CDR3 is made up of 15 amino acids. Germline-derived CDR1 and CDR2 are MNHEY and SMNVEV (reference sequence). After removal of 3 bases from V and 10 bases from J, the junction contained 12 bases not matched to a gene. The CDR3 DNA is TGTGCCAGCAGTTTTGGGGGGGGACGGAGTCAAGAGCAGTTCTTC. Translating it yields CASSFGGGRSQEQFF.